This T cell receptor (beta chain) originates from a study of blood T cell repertoires in COVID-19. Living in about two dozen US areas, the participants were between 18 and 89 years of age. Produced via immunoSEQ multiplex PCR; TCRdb's table is partial and in-frame only. The sample lists around 290,000 clones; 88% were seen once. Germline V gene lookup returns CDR1 MGHRA and CDR2 YSYEKL. This CDR3 is 16 amino acids long. The junction had 4 bases not matched to a gene; V was cut back by 4 bases and J by 2 bases. This TCR derives from a woman aged 60 to 75 in a cohort exposed to, infected with or recovered from COVID-19 (not recorded which). Sequencing was carried out using PBMCs or T cells enriched from blood (not recorded which). The chain recombines TRBV4-1 with TRBJ2-3; 12 nucleotides line up with TRBD2. This CDR3 is CASSRRTSGTTDTQYF. The DNA for the CDR3 is TGCGCCAGCAGCCGGCGGACTAGCGGGACCACAGATACGCAGTATTTT.